What follows are 2 T cell receptor beta chains derived from one specimen sequenced in a study of vaccination and CD4 T cells after COVID-19. The time point is: late sampling 161 to 241 days after vaccination in three convalescent patients. As to treatment: roughly 10-day PBMC culture with coronavirus spike peptide pools or control peptides (ViraFEST assay). Cultured CD4+ T-cell DNA underwent Oncomine TCR Beta short-read sequencing. MiXCR was run by TCRdb on the PCR reads, yielding one entry per CDR3 protein. This sample carries about 26,000 distinct CDR3 sequences, approximately 40% of them seen once, and the ten largest clones take about 3.2%. The antigens these receptors bind are not known. This specimen consisted of CD4+ T cells from blood, cultured in vitro, obtained about 7 months after SARS-CoV-2 vaccination. Source of these receptors: a human donor who had recovered from COVID-19.

The CDR3 is CASTLGYSGNEQFF. The DNA of the CDR3 is TGTGCCAGCACCTTGGGGTATTCGGGGAATGAGCAGTTCTTC. The chain combines TRBV12-3 or TRBV12-4 with TRBJ2-1, with D possibly being TRBD2 (5 bases). The CDR3 extends over 14 amino acids. V was cut by 7 bases and J by 7 bases, with 17 bases left in between.

The chain is built from TRBV2 and TRBJ1-2; 8 positions match TRBD1. CDR1 and CDR2 (germline): SNHLY, FYNNEI. The CDR3 sequence is 12 residues long. Unmatched junction bases numbered 7, after V lost 8 bases and J lost 8 bases. The CDR3 DNA is TGTGCCAGCCAATCAGGGGGCGGAGGCTACACCTTC. Encoded protein: CASQSGGGGYTF.